What follows describes a single T cell receptor (beta chain). Its specificity is not known. Combining a sample-barcoded 5' primer with a J-beta primer mix, a second PCR ran for roughly 6 to 12 cycles. TCRdb passed the 5' RACE reads through MiXCR, listing each CDR3 protein once. The sample records approximately 820,000 distinct CDR3 sequences, approximately 48% being singletons. The CDR3 has 14 residues. V gave up 2 bases and J gave up 7 bases, with 9 bases separating them. Germline CDR1 MDHEN, CDR2 SYDVKM. This specimen comes from a study of blood T cells in healthy people across ages. The study's findings and limits: In the absence of known donor CMV status, changes in expanded clonotypes were possibly confounded.

This receptor was identified in a man in his 60s in good health. The chain carries TRBV28 and TRBJ1-6; possibly TRBD1 for D (6 bases). Material: blood. The CDR3 DNA follows: TGTGCCAGCAGTTTAGGCGACAGGAATTCACCCCTCCACTTT. It yields the protein CASSLGDRNSPLHF.